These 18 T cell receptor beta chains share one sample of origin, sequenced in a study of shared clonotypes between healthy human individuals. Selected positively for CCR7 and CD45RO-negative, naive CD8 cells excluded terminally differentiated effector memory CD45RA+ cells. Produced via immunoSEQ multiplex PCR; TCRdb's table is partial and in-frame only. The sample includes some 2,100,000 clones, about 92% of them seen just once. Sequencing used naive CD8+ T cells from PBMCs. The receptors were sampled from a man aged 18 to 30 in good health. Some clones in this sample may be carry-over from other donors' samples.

DNA of the CDR3: TGTGCCAGCAGTTCTCTTCGGGAGAGGGACACCGGGGAGCTGTTTTTT. This encodes CASSSLRERDTGELFF. The rearrangement joins TRBV28 to TRBJ2-2; a weak D match, TRBD2 (6 bases). Deletions cut 4 bases from V and 3 bases from J, with 15 bases between. The germline V gene encodes CDR1 MDHEN and CDR2 SYDVKM. This CDR3 contains 16 residues.

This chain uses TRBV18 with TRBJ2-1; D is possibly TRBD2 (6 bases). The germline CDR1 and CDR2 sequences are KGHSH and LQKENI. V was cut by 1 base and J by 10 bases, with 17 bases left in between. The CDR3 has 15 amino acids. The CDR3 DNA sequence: TGTGCCAGCTCACCACGGGACTCGACTTTAGGGGAGCAGTTCTTC. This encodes CASSPRDSTLGEQFF.

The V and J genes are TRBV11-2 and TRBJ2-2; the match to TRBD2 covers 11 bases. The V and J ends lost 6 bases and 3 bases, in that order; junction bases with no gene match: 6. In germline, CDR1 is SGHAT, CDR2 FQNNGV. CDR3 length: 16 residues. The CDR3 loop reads CASRTSGTGDTGELFF. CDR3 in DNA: TGTGCCAGCAGGACTAGCGGGACCGGTGACACCGGGGAGCTGTTTTTT.

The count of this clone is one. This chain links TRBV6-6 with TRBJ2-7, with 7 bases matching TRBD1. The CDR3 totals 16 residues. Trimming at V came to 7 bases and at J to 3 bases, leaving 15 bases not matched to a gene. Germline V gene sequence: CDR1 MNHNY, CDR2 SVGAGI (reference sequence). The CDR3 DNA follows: TGTGCCAGCACCCGCGAACCGTCCCACAGGGGCTACGAGCAGTACTTC. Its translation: CASTREPSHRGYEQYF.

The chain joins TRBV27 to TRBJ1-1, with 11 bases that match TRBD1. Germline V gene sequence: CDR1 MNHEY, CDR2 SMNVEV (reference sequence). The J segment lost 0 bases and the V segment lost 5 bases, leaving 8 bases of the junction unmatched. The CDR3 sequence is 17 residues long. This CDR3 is CASSPGTGGNLNTEAFF. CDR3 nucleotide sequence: TGTGCCAGCAGTCCCGGGACAGGGGGGAACTTGAACACTGAAGCTTTCTTT.

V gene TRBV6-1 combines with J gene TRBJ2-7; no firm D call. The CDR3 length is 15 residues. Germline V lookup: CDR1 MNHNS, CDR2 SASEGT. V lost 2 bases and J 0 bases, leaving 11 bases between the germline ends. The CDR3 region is CASSESRGTSYEQYF. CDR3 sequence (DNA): TGTGCCAGCAGTGAATCGAGAGGAACCTCCTACGAGCAGTACTTC.

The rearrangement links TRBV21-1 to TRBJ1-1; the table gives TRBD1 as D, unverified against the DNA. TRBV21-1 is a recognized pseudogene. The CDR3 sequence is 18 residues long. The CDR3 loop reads CASSTRTGGWRMNTEAFF. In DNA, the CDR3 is TGTGCCAGCAGCACGAGGACAGGGGGTTGGAGGATGAACACTGAAGCTTTCTTT.

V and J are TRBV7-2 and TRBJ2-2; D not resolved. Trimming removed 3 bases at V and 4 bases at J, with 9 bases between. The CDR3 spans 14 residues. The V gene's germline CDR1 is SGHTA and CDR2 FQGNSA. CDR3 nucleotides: TGTGCCAGCAGCTTCGACCTGTCCACCGGGGAGCTGTTTTTT. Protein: CASSFDLSTGELFF.

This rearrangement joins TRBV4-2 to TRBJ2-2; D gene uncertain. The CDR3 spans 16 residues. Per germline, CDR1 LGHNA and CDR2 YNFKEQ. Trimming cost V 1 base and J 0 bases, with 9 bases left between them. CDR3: CASSQGRAPNTGELFF. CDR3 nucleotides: TGTGCCAGCAGCCAAGGAAGGGCTCCGAACACCGGGGAGCTGTTTTTT.

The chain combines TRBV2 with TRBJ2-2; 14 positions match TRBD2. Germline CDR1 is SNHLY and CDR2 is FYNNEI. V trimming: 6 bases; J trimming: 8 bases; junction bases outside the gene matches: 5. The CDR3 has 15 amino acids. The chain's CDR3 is CASRGLAGVAGELFF. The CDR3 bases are TGTGCCAGCAGGGGACTAGCGGGAGTCGCTGGGGAGCTGTTTTTT.

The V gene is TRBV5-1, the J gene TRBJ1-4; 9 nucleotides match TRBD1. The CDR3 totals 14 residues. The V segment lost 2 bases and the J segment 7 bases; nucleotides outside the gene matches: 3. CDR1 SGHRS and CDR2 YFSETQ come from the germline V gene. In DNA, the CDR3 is TGCGCCAGCAGCTTTGGGACAGGGAGTGAAAAACTGTTTTTT. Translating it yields CASSFGTGSEKLFF.

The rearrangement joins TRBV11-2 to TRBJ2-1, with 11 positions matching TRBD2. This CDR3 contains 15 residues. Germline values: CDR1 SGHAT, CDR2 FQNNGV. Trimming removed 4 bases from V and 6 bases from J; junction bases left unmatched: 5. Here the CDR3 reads CASSSLAGGPNEQFF. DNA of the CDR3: TGTGCCAGCAGCTCTCTAGCGGGAGGACCCAATGAGCAGTTCTTC.

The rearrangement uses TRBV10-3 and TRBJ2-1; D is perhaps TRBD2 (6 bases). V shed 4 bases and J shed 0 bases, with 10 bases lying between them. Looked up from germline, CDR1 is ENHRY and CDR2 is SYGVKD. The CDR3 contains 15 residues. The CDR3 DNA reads TGTGCCATCAGTGGACTAGGGAGCTCCTACAATGAGCAGTTCTTC. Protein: CAISGLGSSYNEQFF.

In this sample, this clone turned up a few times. In DNA, the CDR3 is TGCAGTGGCGATGGGGGTGGGCCTGAAGCTTTCTTT. This gives the protein CSGDGGGPEAFF. The V call is TRBV29-1, the J call TRBJ1-1; the D gene is possibly TRBD1 (5 bases). Germline V gene sequence: CDR1 SQVTM, CDR2 ANQGSEA. The CDR3 has 12 amino acids.

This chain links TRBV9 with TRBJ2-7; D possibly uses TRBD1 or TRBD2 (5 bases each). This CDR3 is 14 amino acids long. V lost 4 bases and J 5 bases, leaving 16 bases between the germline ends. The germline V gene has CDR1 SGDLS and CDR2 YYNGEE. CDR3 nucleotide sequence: TGTGCCAGCAGCCCAGGGACCGCCGGCGACGAGCAGTACTTC. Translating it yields CASSPGTAGDEQYF.

Here the CDR3 reads CASSLSLRGWLAGSEQYF. The CDR3 DNA reads as TGTGCCAGCAGTTTATCGCTTAGGGGATGGCTAGCGGGAAGCGAGCAGTACTTC. The V and J genes are TRBV27 and TRBJ2-7; 9 positions agree with TRBD2. The ends lost 0 bases at V and 6 bases at J; junction bases unmatched: 15. Per germline, CDR1 MNHEY and CDR2 SMNVEV (reference sequence). This CDR3 comprises 18 residues.

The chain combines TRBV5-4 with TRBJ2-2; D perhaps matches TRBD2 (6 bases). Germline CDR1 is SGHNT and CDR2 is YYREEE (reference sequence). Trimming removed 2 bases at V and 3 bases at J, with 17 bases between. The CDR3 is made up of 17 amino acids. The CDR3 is CASSFVGGGPDTGELFF. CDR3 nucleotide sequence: TGTGCCAGCAGCTTTGTCGGGGGAGGTCCGGACACCGGGGAGCTGTTTTTT.

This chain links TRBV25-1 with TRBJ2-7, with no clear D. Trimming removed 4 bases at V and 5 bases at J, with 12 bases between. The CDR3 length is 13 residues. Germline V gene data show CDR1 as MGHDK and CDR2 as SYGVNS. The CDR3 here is CASSASVLNEQYF. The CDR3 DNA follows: TGTGCCAGCAGTGCGTCAGTATTAAACGAGCAGTACTTC.